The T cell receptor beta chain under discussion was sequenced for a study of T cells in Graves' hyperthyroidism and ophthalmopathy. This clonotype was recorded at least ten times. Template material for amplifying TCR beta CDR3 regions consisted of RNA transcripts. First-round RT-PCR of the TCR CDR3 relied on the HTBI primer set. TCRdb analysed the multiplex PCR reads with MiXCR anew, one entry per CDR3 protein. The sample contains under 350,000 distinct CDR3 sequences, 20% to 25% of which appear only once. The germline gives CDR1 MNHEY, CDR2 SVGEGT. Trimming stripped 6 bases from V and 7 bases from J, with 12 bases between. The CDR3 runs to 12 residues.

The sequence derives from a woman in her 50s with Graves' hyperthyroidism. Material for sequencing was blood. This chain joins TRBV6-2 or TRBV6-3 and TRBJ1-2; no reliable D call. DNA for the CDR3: TGTGCCAGCAGCCTCGTTTCGGTTGGCTACACCTTC. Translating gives CASSLVSVGYTF.